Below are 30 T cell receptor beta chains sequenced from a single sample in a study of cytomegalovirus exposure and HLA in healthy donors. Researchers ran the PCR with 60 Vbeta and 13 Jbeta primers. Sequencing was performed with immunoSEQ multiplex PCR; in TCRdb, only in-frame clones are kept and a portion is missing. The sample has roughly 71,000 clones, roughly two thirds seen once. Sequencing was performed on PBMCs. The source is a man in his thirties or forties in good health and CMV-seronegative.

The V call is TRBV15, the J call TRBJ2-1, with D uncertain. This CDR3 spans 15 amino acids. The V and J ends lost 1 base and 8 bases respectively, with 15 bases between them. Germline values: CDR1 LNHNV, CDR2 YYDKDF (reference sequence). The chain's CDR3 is CATSRGSISVDEQFF. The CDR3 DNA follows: TGTGCCACCAGCAGAGGATCGATCAGCGTGGATGAGCAGTTCTTC.

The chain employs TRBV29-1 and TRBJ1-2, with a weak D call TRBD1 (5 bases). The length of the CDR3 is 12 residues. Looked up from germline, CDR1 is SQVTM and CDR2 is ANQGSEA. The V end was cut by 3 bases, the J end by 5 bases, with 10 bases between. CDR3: CSVDSQGYGYTF. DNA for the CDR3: TGCAGCGTTGATTCCCAGGGTTATGGCTACACCTTC. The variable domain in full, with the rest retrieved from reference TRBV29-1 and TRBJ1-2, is SAVISQKPSRDICQRGTSLTIQCQVDSQVTMMFWYRQQPGQSLTLIATANQGSEATYESGFVIDKFPISRPNLTFSTLTVSNMSPEDSSIYLCSVDSQGYGYTFGSGTRLTVV.

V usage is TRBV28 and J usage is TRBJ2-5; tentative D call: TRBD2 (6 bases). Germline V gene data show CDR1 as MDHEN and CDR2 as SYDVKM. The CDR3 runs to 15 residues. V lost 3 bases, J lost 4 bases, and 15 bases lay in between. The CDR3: CASSLGGAGRETQYF. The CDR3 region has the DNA TGTGCCAGCAGTTTGGGCGGGGCGGGTCGAGAGACCCAGTACTTC.

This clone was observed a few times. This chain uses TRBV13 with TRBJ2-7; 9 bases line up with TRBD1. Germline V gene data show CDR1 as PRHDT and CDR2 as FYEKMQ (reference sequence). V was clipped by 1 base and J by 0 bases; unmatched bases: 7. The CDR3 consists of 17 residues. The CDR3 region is CASSLADRGVDSYEQYF. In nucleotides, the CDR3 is TGTGCCAGCAGCTTAGCGGACAGGGGTGTCGACTCCTACGAGCAGTACTTC. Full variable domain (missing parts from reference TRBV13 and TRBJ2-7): AAGVIQSPRHLIKEKRETATLKCYPIPRHDTVYWYQQGPGQDPQFLISFYEKMQSDKGSIPDRFSAQQFSDYHSELNMSSLELGDSALYFCASSLADRGVDSYEQYFGPGTRLTVT.

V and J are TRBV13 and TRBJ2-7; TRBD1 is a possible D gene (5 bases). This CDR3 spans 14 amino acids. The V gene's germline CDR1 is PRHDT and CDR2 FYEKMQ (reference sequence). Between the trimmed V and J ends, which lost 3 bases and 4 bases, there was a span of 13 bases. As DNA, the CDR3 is TGTGCCAGCAGCTTTATGCAGGGAATTTACGAGCAGTACTTC. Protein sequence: CASSFMQGIYEQYF.

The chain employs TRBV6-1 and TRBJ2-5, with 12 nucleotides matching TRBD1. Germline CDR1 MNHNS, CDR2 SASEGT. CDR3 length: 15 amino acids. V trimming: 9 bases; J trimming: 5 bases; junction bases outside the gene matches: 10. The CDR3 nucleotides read TGTGCCAGTATCCGGGACAGGGGGCGCGGGGAGACCCAGTACTTC. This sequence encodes CASIRDRGRGETQYF.

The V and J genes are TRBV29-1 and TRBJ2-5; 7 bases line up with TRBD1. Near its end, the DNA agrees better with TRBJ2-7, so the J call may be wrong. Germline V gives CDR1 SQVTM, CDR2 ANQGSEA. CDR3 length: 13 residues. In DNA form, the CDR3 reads TGCAGCGTGAACAGGGGAACGTCCTACGAGCAGTACTTC. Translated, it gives CSVNRGTSYEQYF.

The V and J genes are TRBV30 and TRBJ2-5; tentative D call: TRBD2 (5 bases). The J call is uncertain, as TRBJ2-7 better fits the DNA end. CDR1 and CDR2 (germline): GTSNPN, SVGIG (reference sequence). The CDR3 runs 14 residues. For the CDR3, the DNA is TGTGCCTGGAGCCCCTCTCCGGGGTCCTACGAGCAGTACTTC. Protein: CAWSPSPGSYEQYF.

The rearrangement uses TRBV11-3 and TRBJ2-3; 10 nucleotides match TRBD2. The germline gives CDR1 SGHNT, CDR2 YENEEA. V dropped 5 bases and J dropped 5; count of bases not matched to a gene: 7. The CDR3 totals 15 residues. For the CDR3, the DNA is TGTGCCAGCAGCCCAGCGGGGGGGCCCGGAGATACGCAGTATTTT. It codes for CASSPAGGPGDTQYF. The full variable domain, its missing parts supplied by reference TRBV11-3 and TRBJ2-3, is EAGVVQSPRYKIIEKKQPVAFWCNPISGHNTLYWYLQNLGQGPELLIRYENEEAVDDSQLPKDRFSAERLKGVDSTLKIQPAELGDSAVYLCASSPAGGPGDTQYFGPGTRLTVL.

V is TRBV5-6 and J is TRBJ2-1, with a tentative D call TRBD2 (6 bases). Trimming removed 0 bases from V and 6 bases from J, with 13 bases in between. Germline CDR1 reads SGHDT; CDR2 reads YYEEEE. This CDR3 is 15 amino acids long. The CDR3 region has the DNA TGTGCCAGCAGCTTGGCACTAGCTGGTGGCAATGAGCAGTTCTTC. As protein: CASSLALAGGNEQFF.

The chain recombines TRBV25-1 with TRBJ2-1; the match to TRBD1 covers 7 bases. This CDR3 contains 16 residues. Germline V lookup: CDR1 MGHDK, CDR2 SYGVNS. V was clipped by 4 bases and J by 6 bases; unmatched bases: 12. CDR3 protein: CASSVPSGGVFNEQFF. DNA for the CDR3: TGTGCCAGCAGTGTCCCTTCAGGGGGAGTCTTCAATGAGCAGTTCTTC.

The CDR3 is CASSLSFGTVEAFF. CDR3 in DNA: TGTGCCAGCAGTTTATCGTTCGGGACAGTCGAAGCTTTCTTT. This chain links TRBV27 with TRBJ1-1, with TRBD1 matching over 7 bases. Germline-derived CDR1 and CDR2 are MNHEY and SMNVEV (reference sequence). CDR3 length equals 14 residues. V lost 0 bases and J lost 8; bases outside the gene matches: 6.

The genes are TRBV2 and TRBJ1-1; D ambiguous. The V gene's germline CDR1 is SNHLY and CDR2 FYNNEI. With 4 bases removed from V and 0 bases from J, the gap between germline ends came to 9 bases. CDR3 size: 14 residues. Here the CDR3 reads CASSASTMNTEAFF. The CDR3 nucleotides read TGTGCCAGCAGTGCCAGTACGATGAACACTGAAGCTTTCTTT.

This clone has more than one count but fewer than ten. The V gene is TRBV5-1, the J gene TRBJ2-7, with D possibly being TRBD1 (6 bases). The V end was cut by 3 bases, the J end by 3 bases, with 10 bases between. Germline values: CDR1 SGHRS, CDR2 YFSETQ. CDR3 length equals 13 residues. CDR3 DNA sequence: TGCGCCAGCAGCTGGGACAACGGCTACGAGCAGTACTTC. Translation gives CASSWDNGYEQYF.

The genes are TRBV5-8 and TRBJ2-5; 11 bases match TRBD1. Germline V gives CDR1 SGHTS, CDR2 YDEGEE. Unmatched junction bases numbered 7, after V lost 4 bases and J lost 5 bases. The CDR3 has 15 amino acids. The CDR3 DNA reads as TGTGCCAGCAGCCTTTGGACAGGGGGCATGGAGACCCAGTACTTC. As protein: CASSLWTGGMETQYF.

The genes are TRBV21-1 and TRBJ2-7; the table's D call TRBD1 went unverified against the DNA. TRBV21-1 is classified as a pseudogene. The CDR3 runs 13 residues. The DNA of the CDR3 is TGTGCCATCAACGGACAGATCGCCTACGAGCAGTACTTC. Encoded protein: CAINGQIAYEQYF.

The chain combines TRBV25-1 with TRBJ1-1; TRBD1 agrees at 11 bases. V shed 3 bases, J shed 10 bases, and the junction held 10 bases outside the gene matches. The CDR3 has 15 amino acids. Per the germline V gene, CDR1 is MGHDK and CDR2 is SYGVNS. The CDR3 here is CASSDPGQGARRAFF. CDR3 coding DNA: TGTGCCAGCAGTGACCCCGGACAGGGGGCGCGAAGAGCTTTCTTT.

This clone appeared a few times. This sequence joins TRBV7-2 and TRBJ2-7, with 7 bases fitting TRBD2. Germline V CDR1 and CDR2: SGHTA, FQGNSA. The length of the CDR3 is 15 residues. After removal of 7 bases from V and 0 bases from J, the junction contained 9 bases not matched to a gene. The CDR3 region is CASTRSAGSSYEQYF. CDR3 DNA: TGTGCCAGCACCCGGTCAGCGGGGAGCTCCTACGAGCAGTACTTC.

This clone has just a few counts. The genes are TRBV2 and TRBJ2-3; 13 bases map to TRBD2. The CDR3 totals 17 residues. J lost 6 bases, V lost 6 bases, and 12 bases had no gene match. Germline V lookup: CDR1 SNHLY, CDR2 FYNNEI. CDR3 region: CASSGIGLAGVGDTQYF. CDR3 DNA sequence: TGTGCCAGCAGCGGAATAGGACTAGCGGGGGTCGGGGATACGCAGTATTTT.

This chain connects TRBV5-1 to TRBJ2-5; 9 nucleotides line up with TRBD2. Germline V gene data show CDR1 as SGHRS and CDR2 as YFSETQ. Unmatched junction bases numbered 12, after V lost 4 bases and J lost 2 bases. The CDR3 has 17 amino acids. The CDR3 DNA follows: TGCGCCAGCAGCCCTGGGGTCCTAGCGGGGCTACAAGAGACCCAGTACTTC. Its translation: CASSPGVLAGLQETQYF.

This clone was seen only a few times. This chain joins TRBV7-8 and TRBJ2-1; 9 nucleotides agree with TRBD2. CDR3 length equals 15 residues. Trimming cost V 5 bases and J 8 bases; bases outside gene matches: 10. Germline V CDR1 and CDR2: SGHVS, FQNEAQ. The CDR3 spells CASSPPGTSRHEQFF. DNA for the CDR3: TGTGCCAGCAGCCCCCCTGGGACTAGCCGACATGAGCAGTTCTTC.

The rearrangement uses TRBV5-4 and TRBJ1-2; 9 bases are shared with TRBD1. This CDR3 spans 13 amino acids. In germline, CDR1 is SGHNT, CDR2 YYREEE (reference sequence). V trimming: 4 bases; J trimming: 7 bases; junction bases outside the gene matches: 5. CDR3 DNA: TGTGCCAGCAGCGGGACAGGGTTGGGTGGCTACACCTTC. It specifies CASSGTGLGGYTF.

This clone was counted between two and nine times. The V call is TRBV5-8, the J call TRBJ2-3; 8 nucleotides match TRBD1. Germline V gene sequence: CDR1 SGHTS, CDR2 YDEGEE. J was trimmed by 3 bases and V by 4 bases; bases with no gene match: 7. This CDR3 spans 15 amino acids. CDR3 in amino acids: CASSLGQGGTDTQYF. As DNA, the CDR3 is TGTGCCAGCAGCCTCGGACAGGGAGGAACAGATACGCAGTATTTT.

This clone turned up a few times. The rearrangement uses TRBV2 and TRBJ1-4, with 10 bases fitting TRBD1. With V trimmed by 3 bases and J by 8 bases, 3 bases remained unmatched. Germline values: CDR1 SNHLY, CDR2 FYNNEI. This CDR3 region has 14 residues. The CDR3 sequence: CASSDDRGREKLFF. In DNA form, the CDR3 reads TGTGCCAGCAGTGATGACAGGGGGCGAGAAAAACTGTTTTTT.

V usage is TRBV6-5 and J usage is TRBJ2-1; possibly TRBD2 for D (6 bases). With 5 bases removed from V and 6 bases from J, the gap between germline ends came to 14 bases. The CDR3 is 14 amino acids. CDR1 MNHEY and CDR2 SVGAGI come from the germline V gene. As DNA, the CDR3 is TGTGCCAGCAGTACCTTTCGGGAGCTCAATGAGCAGTTCTTC. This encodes CASSTFRELNEQFF.

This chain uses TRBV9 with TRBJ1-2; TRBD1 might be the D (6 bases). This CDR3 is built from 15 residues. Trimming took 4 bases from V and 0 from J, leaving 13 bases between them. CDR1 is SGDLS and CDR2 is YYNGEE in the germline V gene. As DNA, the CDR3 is TGTGCCAGCAGCCGTACGACAGGTTCTAACTATGGCTACACCTTC. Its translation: CASSRTTGSNYGYTF.

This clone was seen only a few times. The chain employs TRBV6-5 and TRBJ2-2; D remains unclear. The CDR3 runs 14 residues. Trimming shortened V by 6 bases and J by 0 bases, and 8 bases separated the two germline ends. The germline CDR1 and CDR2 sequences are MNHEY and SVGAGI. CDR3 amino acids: CASRRTANTGELFF. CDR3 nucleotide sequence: TGTGCCAGCAGGCGCACAGCGAACACCGGGGAGCTGTTTTTT.

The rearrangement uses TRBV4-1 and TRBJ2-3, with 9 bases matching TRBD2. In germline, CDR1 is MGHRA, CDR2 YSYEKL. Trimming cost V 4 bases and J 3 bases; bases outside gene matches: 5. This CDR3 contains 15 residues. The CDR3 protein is CASSPRGGGTDTQYF. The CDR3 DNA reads TGCGCCAGCAGCCCGCGGGGGGGCGGGACAGATACGCAGTATTTT.

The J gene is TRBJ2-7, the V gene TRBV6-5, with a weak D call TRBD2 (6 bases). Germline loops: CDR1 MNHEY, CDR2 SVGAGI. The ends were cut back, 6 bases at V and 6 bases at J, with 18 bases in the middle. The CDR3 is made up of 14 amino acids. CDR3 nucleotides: TGTGCCAGCAGCCGGGACGGGGGTGCGGGCGAGCAGTACTTC. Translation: CASSRDGGAGEQYF.

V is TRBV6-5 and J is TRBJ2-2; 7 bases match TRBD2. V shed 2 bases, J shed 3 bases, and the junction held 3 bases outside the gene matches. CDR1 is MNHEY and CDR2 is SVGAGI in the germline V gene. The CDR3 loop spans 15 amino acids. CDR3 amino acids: CASSYRAGDTGELFF. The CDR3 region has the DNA TGTGCCAGCAGTTACCGGGCGGGGGACACCGGGGAGCTGTTTTTT.